This passage covers 17 T cell receptor beta chains from one sample sequenced in a study of blood T cells in healthy people across ages. Using a J-beta primer mix together with a sample-barcoded 5' primer, a second PCR was run for about 6 to 12 cycles. TCRdb recomputed calls from the 5' RACE reads with MiXCR, one row per CDR3 protein. The sample has roughly 1,500,000 distinct CDR3 sequences; 30% to 35% are singletons. The sample consisted of blood. These receptors originate from a woman in her 30s in good health.

The CDR3 here is CASSLSPGAAYNEQFF. For the CDR3, the DNA is TGTGCCAGCAGTTTATCGCCAGGGGCGGCCTACAATGAGCAGTTCTTC. V gene TRBV27 combines with J gene TRBJ2-1; TRBD1 is a possible D gene (6 bases). Germline lookup yields CDR1 MNHEY and CDR2 SMNVEV (reference sequence). The CDR3 is made up of 16 amino acids. Trimming shortened V by 0 bases and J by 2 bases, and 11 bases separated the two germline ends.

The V call is TRBV28, the J call TRBJ2-1, with D possibly being TRBD1 or TRBD2 (5 bases each). Germline V gene sequence: CDR1 MDHEN, CDR2 SYDVKM. The CDR3 consists of 16 residues. V was pared by 5 bases and J by 2 bases, with 16 bases between. CDR3 nucleotides: TGTGCCAGCAGTCCTCGATGGGGGACCACCTACAATGAGCAGTTCTTC. This encodes CASSPRWGTTYNEQFF. Using reference TRBV28 and TRBJ2-1 for the parts outside the CDR3, the full variable domain is DVKVTQSSRYLVKRTGEKVFLECVQDMDHENMFWYRQDPGLGLRLIYFSYDVKMKEKGDIPEGYSVSREKKERFSLILESASTNQTSMYLCASSPRWGTTYNEQFFGPGTRLTVL.

The gene calls are TRBV30 and TRBJ2-1; tentative D call: TRBD2 (6 bases). The germline V gene encodes CDR1 GTSNPN and CDR2 SVGIG (reference sequence). Trimming took off 1 base at V and 10 bases at J, with 14 bases between the two ends. CDR3 length: 13 amino acids. The CDR3, as DNA: TGTGCCTGGAGTGCTCCGGGAAGCGGGGAGCAGTTCTTC. Translation gives CAWSAPGSGEQFF. The whole variable domain, filled in from reference TRBV30 and TRBJ2-1, reads SQTIHQWPATLVQPVGSPLSLECTVEGTSNPNLYWYRQAAGRGLQLLFYSVGIGQISSEVPQNLSASRPQDRQFILSSKKLLLSDSGFYLCAWSAPGSGEQFFGPGTRLTVL.

This clonotype was observed a few times. The rearrangement uses TRBV20-1 and TRBJ1-2, with 7 positions matching TRBD1. This CDR3 has 15 amino acids. V dropped 3 bases and J dropped 2; count of bases not matched to a gene: 9. Germline loops: CDR1 DFQATT, CDR2 SNEGSKA (reference sequence). The CDR3 sequence is CSARGLTGTNYGYTF. The CDR3 DNA reads TGCAGTGCTAGGGGACTGACAGGGACGAACTATGGCTACACCTTC.

V is TRBV7-6 and J is TRBJ2-5; 8 bases agree with TRBD2. Germline V gene lookup returns CDR1 SGHVS and CDR2 FNYEAQ. This CDR3 contains 18 residues. V shed 3 bases and J 3 bases; nucleotides not matched to a gene: 15. Here the CDR3 reads CASSLSRTGLVEEETQYF. For the CDR3, the DNA is TGTGCCAGCAGCTTGTCGCGGACGGGACTAGTGGAAGAAGAGACCCAGTACTTC.

The CDR3 region has the DNA TGTGCCAGCAGCCCCTATAGCGGGAGGGCCCTTAACGAGCAGTACTTC. Amino acid sequence: CASSPYSGRALNEQYF. The chain joins TRBV4-2 to TRBJ2-7; 11 bases align to TRBD2. The V gene end was trimmed by 4 bases and the J gene end by 5 bases; junction bases not matched to a gene: 10. The length of the CDR3 is 16 residues. Per germline, CDR1 LGHNA and CDR2 YNFKEQ.

This clonotype was picked up a small number of times. The chain links TRBV6-5 to TRBJ2-5, with D hard to call. The J call may not be correct, given that the DNA end is closer to TRBJ2-7. CDR1 is MNHEY, CDR2 SVGAGI, per germline. The CDR3 extends over 15 amino acids. CDR3 sequence reads: CASSYSNGIGSEQYF. The CDR3 region has the DNA TGTGCCAGCAGTTACTCTAATGGGATAGGGTCCGAGCAGTACTTC.

This clonotype was recorded a few times. The rearrangement joins TRBV9 to TRBJ2-1; 7 bases line up with TRBD1. The CDR3 contains 14 residues. CDR1 and CDR2 (germline): SGDLS, YYNGEE. After removal of 5 bases from V and 8 bases from J, the junction contained 10 bases not matched to a gene. CDR3 coding DNA: TGTGCCAGCAGTAGGGGGCGCACTTCCTATGAGCAGTTCTTC. As protein: CASSRGRTSYEQFF.

This clonotype was counted only a few times. The rearrangement joins TRBV19 to TRBJ1-5, with 9 bases matching TRBD1. The CDR3 is made up of 15 amino acids. Germline CDR1 LNHDA, CDR2 SQIVND (reference sequence). V gave up 4 bases and J gave up 2 bases; unmatched junction bases: 3. CDR3 nucleotides: TGTGCCAGTAGTACGACAGGGGGTGGCAATCAGCCCCAGCATTTT. Residues: CASSTTGGGNQPQHF.

This clonotype has just a few counts. V and J are TRBV24-1 and TRBJ2-1, with unresolved D. Trimming cost V 4 bases and J 6 bases, with 9 bases left between them. The CDR3 covers 13 residues. CDR1 KGHDR and CDR2 SFDVKD come from the germline V gene. The CDR3 loop is CATSDPTANEQFF. CDR3 DNA: TGTGCCACCAGTGACCCAACGGCCAATGAGCAGTTCTTC.

The chain joins TRBV5-1 to TRBJ2-3; 10 bases agree with TRBD2. V lost 0 bases and J lost 4; bases outside the gene matches: 5. Germline V lookup: CDR1 SGHRS, CDR2 YFSETQ. CDR3 length equals 16 residues. CDR3 residues: CASSLEPSGGPDTQYF. CDR3 nucleotides: TGCGCCAGCAGCTTGGAGCCTAGCGGGGGCCCAGATACGCAGTATTTT.

In the case of this clonotype: One end of the junction is discordant with germline, which a read error may explain. The chain couples TRBV4-1 to TRBJ1-2; weak D call: TRBD1 (6 bases). The CDR3 consists of 15 residues. From germline, CDR1 is MGHRA and CDR2 YSYEKL. The CDR3 coding sequence is TGCGCCAGCAGCCAAGATCAGACAGGCCCCTATGGCTGCACCTTC. Its translation: CASSQDQTGPYGCTF.

This clonotype was seen more than once but under ten times. The chain links TRBV6-4 to TRBJ1-5, with D tentatively TRBD1 (5 bases). The V end lost 4 bases, the J end lost 6 bases, and 16 bases lay between the germline ends. This CDR3 has 15 residues. Germline values: CDR1 MRHNA, CDR2 SNTAGT. In DNA form, the CDR3 reads TGTGCCAGCAGTGTTCTGGCAGGGCCGGGTCAGCCCCAGCATTTT. This codes for CASSVLAGPGQPQHF.

A word on this clonotype: At one of its ends the junction is not consistent with the germline gene, which may arise from a read error. This rearrangement joins TRBV12-3 or TRBV12-4 to TRBJ2-3; 9 bases are a match to TRBD1. The CDR3 is 16 amino acids. The CDR3 spells CASSLGTGFGTDAQYF. The CDR3 DNA is TGTGCCAGCAGTTTGGGGACAGGGTTTGGCACAGATGCGCAGTATTTT.

Points on this clonotype: This may come from a read error, since a much larger clone is one base off. The V gene is TRBV20-1, the J gene TRBJ2-5, with D maybe TRBD2 (5 bases). The J call may be mistaken, given a closer DNA end match to TRBJ2-7. The CDR3 sequence is 12 residues long. The V gene's germline CDR1 is DFQATT and CDR2 SNEGSKA (reference sequence). DNA of the CDR3: TGCAGTGGAAGAGGTCGGGGCTACGAGCAGTACTTC. Protein product: CSGRGRGYEQYF.

Concerning this clonotype itself: This sequence may be a read error, since a much larger clone differs from it by one base. The chain joins TRBV20-1 to TRBJ1-2; possible D gene TRBD1, 6 bases. Per the germline V gene, CDR1 is DFQATT and CDR2 is SNEGSKA (reference sequence). V lost 5 bases, J lost 7 bases, and 14 bases lay in between. The CDR3 covers 12 residues. This CDR3 is CSASNRAGGYTF. In DNA, the CDR3 is TGCAGTGCTTCGAACAGGGCAGGTGGCTACACCTTC.

Points on this clonotype: Germline and junction disagree at one end, which may indicate a read error. The chain recombines TRBV2 with TRBJ2-1, with D perhaps matching TRBD1 or TRBD2 (5 bases each). Germline CDR1 SNHLY, CDR2 FYNNEI. The CDR3 is made up of 14 amino acids. For the CDR3, the DNA is TGTGCCAGCAGTGGGGACGGGGCCTACAATGAGCAGTTCTTT. It yields the protein CASSGDGAYNEQFF.